The clone carrying this T cell receptor beta chain occurred many times. The source of the sample is a study of T cell repertoires in cytomegalovirus infection. TCRdb independently ran MiXCR on the reads; one entry per CDR3 protein. The sample holds around 250,000 distinct CDR3 sequences, approximately 15% seen once. V was trimmed by 5 bases and J by 4 bases, leaving 11 bases between them. Germline CDR1 and CDR2: SGHAT and FQNNGV. This CDR3 comprises 14 residues. The rearrangement joins TRBV11-2 to TRBJ2-2, with D possibly TRBD1 on 6 matching bases. The source of this sequence is a human donor in good health (CMV status not recorded). Some clones in this sample may be carry-over from other donors' samples. Sequencing was done on a sample of CD8+ T cells from PBMCs. This chain's CDR3 is CASSGGRGTGELFF. CDR3 nucleotides: TGTGCCAGCAGCGGGGGCCGTGGCACCGGGGAGCTGTTTTTT. The full variable domain, completed using reference TRBV11-2 and TRBJ2-2, is EAGVAQSPRYKIIEKRQSVAFWCNPISGHATLYWYQQILGQGPKLLIQFQNNGVVDDSQLPKDRFSAERLKGVDSTLKIQPAKLEDSAVYLCASSGGRGTGELFFGEGSRLTVL.